Listed here are 18 T cell receptor beta chains from one sample, sequenced in a study of OX40 agonist ivuxolimab in advanced cancers. Assay used: immunoSEQ multiplex PCR; TCRdb lists only in-frame clones, some missing. The profile covers approximately 21,000 clones, with 84% appearing a single time and roughly 26% taken by the ten largest. The sample here was CD4+ or CD8+ T cells sorted from blood, taken in a trial of the OX40 agonist ivuxolimab. Receptor source: an adult with an advanced solid tumor such as melanoma, head and neck, liver or kidney cancer.

V usage is TRBV6-5 and J usage is TRBJ2-7, with D uncertain. The CDR3 length is 11 residues. The V gene's germline CDR1 is MNHEY and CDR2 SVGAGI. V dropped 6 bases and J dropped 2 bases, with 5 bases sitting between them. The CDR3: CASSPAYEQYF. Here the CDR3 DNA reads TGTGCCAGCAGCCCCGCCTACGAGCAGTACTTC.

This clone appeared a few times. The V and J genes are TRBV5-4 and TRBJ2-2; D is uncertain. The germline CDR1 and CDR2 sequences are SGHNT and YYREEE (reference sequence). Trimming removed 4 bases at V and 6 bases at J, with 10 bases between. CDR3 length: 13 amino acids. CDR3 sequence (DNA): TGTGCCAGCAGCCCCGGTGGGCCCGGGGAGCTGTTTTTT. Residues: CASSPGGPGELFF. The complete variable domain, with remaining parts taken from reference TRBV5-4 and TRBJ2-2, reads ETGVTQSPTHLIKTRGQQVTLRCSSQSGHNTVSWYQQALGQGPQFIFQYYREEENGRGNFPPRFSGLQFPNYSSELNVNALELDDSALYLCASSPGGPGELFFGEGSRLTVL.

The rearrangement uses TRBV2 and TRBJ1-3; no firm D call. CDR3 size: 15 residues. V lost 5 bases and J 0 bases, leaving 11 bases between the germline ends. From germline, CDR1 is SNHLY and CDR2 FYNNEI. The CDR3 loop is CASSSYASSGNTIYF. CDR3 sequence (DNA): TGTGCCAGCAGTTCCTATGCAAGCTCTGGAAACACCATATATTTT.

This rearrangement joins TRBV5-4 to TRBJ2-1; D gene ambiguous. Germline V gene data show CDR1 as SGHNT and CDR2 as YYREEE (reference sequence). V was clipped by 0 bases and J by 0 bases, with 10 bases between them. CDR3 size: 16 residues. CDR3 DNA: TGTGCCAGCAGCTTGGTCCAGCTAAGCTCCTACAATGAGCAGTTCTTC. Translating gives CASSLVQLSSYNEQFF.

There are a few counts of this clone. The genes are TRBV6-4 and TRBJ2-6; TRBD1 agrees at 8 bases. The CDR3 runs 17 residues. The J segment lost 0 bases and the V segment lost 4 bases, leaving 5 bases of the junction unmatched. Germline V gene sequence: CDR1 MRHNA, CDR2 SNTAGT. The CDR3 DNA reads as TGTGCCAGCAGTGGGGACAGGAGGAGCTCTGGGGCCAACGTCCTGACTTTC. Residues: CASSGDRRSSGANVLTF.

The chain links TRBV6-5 to TRBJ1-2; D unresolved. Germline V gives CDR1 MNHEY, CDR2 SVGAGI. Trimming cost V 7 bases and J 5 bases, with 14 bases left between them. CDR3 size: 13 residues. The CDR3 reads CASKSGPPYGYTF. CDR3 coding DNA: TGTGCCAGCAAATCCGGGCCACCTTATGGCTACACCTTC.

The genes are TRBV28 and TRBJ2-1; 10 nucleotides line up with TRBD2. From germline, CDR1 is MDHEN and CDR2 SYDVKM. There are 18 residues in the CDR3. Trimming took 2 bases from V and 8 from J; bases not matched to a gene: 15. CDR3 protein: CASSLRTSGRVVIHEQFF. CDR3 nucleotide sequence: TGTGCCAGCAGTTTACGTACCAGCGGGAGGGTTGTAATTCATGAGCAGTTCTTC.

CDR3 coding DNA: TGTGCCAGCAGCAGAGTCATGGACTCCTACAATGAGCAGTTCTTC. It encodes CASSRVMDSYNEQFF. V is TRBV7-9 and J is TRBJ2-1; D is unclear. The CDR3 has 15 amino acids. Germline-derived CDR1 and CDR2 are SEHNR and FQNEAQ (reference sequence). Between the trimmed V and J ends, which lost 5 bases and 0 bases, there was a span of 11 bases.

This rearrangement joins TRBV6-1 to TRBJ2-7; 7 positions agree with TRBD1. With V trimmed by 5 bases and J by 6 bases, 10 bases remained unmatched. Germline CDR1 reads MNHNS; CDR2 reads SASEGT. The CDR3 consists of 14 residues. The CDR3 DNA sequence: TGTGCCAGCAGTAACGACAGGGTCCCTGGCGAGCAGTACTTC. It codes for CASSNDRVPGEQYF.

Written as DNA, the CDR3 is TGTGCCTGGAGCGGGGGCAGGGGCGGGCAGCCCCAGCATTTT. Protein sequence: CAWSGGRGGQPQHF. The chain couples TRBV30 to TRBJ1-5, with D possibly TRBD1 on 6 matching bases. This CDR3 region has 14 residues. CDR1 is GTSNPN and CDR2 is SVGIG in the germline V gene (reference sequence). V was pared by 3 bases and J by 7 bases, with 16 bases between.

This chain joins TRBV20-1 and TRBJ2-1; D not certain. Germline CDR1 and CDR2: DFQATT and SNEGSKA (reference sequence). This CDR3 has 11 residues. The CDR3 here is CRGTSYNEQFF. The CDR3 DNA reads TGCCGCGGTACCTCCTACAATGAGCAGTTCTTC.

The V call is TRBV21-1, the J call TRBJ2-1; the tabulated D call, TRBD2, remains unverified against the DNA. TRBV21-1 is an annotated pseudogene. The CDR3 sequence is 16 residues long. Here the CDR3 DNA reads TGTGCCAGCAGCAAACGGGAGGGTTGTAGCGCAGCGGAGCAGTTCTTC. Translating it yields CASSKREGCSAAEQFF.

The genes are TRBV30 and TRBJ2-7; D perhaps matches TRBD2 (6 bases). V shed 1 base and J shed 1 base, with 17 bases lying between them. This CDR3 spans 16 amino acids. CDR1 is GTSNPN, CDR2 SVGIG, per germline (reference sequence). CDR3 sequence: CAWSGFSSGTSYEQYF. CDR3 DNA sequence: TGTGCCTGGAGTGGCTTCAGTAGCGGTACATCCTACGAGCAGTACTTC.

The chain recombines TRBV28 with TRBJ1-5; the D is unclear. The V and J ends lost 5 bases and 2 bases respectively, with 10 bases between them. This CDR3 contains 14 residues. Germline V gives CDR1 MDHEN, CDR2 SYDVKM. The CDR3 DNA reads TGTGCCAGCAGTCTCGGTGGGGGCAATCAGCCCCAGCATTTT. Translation: CASSLGGGNQPQHF.

The chain joins TRBV7-9 to TRBJ2-7; D is ambiguous. V was cut by 5 bases and J by 1 base, with 12 bases left in between. The CDR3 extends over 14 amino acids. Germline V CDR1 and CDR2: SEHNR, FQNEAQ (reference sequence). The chain's CDR3 is CASSPSLRSYEQYF. The CDR3, as DNA: TGTGCCAGCAGCCCGAGCTTAAGGTCCTACGAGCAGTACTTC.

This sequence joins TRBV7-9 and TRBJ2-4, with TRBD2 identical over 7 bases. This CDR3 spans 15 amino acids. Germline CDR1 and CDR2: SEHNR and FQNEAQ (reference sequence). Losses at the gene ends were 7 bases for V and 0 bases for J; bases not matched to a gene: 6. The CDR3 bases are TGTGCCAGCACGGGAGGCCCACTAGCCAAAAACATTCAGTACTTC. Its protein product is CASTGGPLAKNIQYF.

The genes are TRBV19 and TRBJ1-1; D gene uncertain. Germline V gives CDR1 LNHDA, CDR2 SQIVND (reference sequence). The CDR3 sequence is 13 residues long. V lost 4 bases to trimming and J lost 0 bases, with 6 bases between them. CDR3 loop: CASSRGMNTEAFF. The CDR3 coding sequence is TGTGCCAGTAGTAGAGGCATGAACACTGAAGCTTTCTTT.

V and J are TRBV7-8 and TRBJ2-3; 7 bases agree with TRBD2. CDR3 length: 15 amino acids. Trimming cost V 5 bases and J 3 bases; bases outside gene matches: 8. The germline gives CDR1 SGHVS, CDR2 FQNEAQ. The CDR3 sequence is CASSPREPGTDTQYF. The CDR3 coding sequence is TGTGCCAGCAGCCCGCGGGAGCCGGGTACAGATACGCAGTATTTT. Full variable domain (remainder filled in from reference TRBV7-8 and TRBJ2-3): GAGVSQSPRYKVAKRGQDVALRCDPISGHVSLFWYQQALGQGPEFLTYFQNEAQLDKSGLPSDRFFAERPEGSVSTLKIQRTQQEDSAVYLCASSPREPGTDTQYFGPGTRLTVL.